Listed here are 8 T cell receptor beta chains from one sample, sequenced in a study of cytomegalovirus exposure and HLA in healthy donors. The study ran its PCR with 60 Vbeta and 13 Jbeta primers. Measured with immunoSEQ multiplex PCR; TCRdb has only the in-frame clones, and not every one. In the table there are fewer than 350,000 clones, 70% to 90% of which are singletons. Sequencing was carried out using PBMCs. The receptors were sampled from a woman younger than 30 in good health and CMV-seronegative.

This chain connects TRBV6-5 to TRBJ1-6; D may be TRBD1 (6 bases). Germline CDR1 reads MNHEY; CDR2 reads SVGAGI. Trimming left V 2 bases short and J 10 bases short, with 18 bases between. The CDR3 is 16 residues long. CDR3 residues: CASSYGQGRGESPLHF. CDR3 sequence (DNA): TGTGCCAGCAGTTACGGCCAGGGCAGGGGAGAGTCACCCCTCCACTTT.

This chain links TRBV15 with TRBJ2-2; 12 positions agree with TRBD2. Trimming took 5 bases from V and 5 from J; bases not matched to a gene: 9. Germline CDR1 reads LNHNV; CDR2 reads YYDKDF (reference sequence). The CDR3 sequence is 17 residues long. Here the CDR3 DNA reads TGTGCCACCAGCGGACGGCGGACTAGCGGGGTAACCGGGGAGCTGTTTTTT. It yields the protein CATSGRRTSGVTGELFF. The full variable domain, its missing parts supplied by reference TRBV15 and TRBJ2-2, is DAMVIQNPRYQVTQFGKPVTLSCSQTLNHNVMYWYQQKSSQAPKLLFHYYDKDFNNEADTPDNFQSRRPNTSFCFLDIRSPGLGDTAMYLCATSGRRTSGVTGELFFGEGSRLTVL.

The chain employs TRBV5-1 and TRBJ2-7, with D perhaps TRBD1 (6 bases). CDR1 and CDR2 from the germline V gene are SGHRS and YFSETQ. This CDR3 is 14 amino acids long. V lost 4 bases and J 6 bases, leaving 17 bases between the germline ends. CDR3 amino acids: CASSLPQQGAEQYF. In DNA form, the CDR3 reads TGCGCCAGCAGCCTACCCCAACAGGGAGCCGAGCAGTACTTC.

This clone was seen once. V gene TRBV19 combines with J gene TRBJ2-7; 7 bases are shared with TRBD1. The germline V gene has CDR1 LNHDA and CDR2 SQIVND (reference sequence). J was trimmed by 0 bases and V by 5 bases; bases with no gene match: 4. This CDR3 region has 14 residues. Written as DNA, the CDR3 is TGTGCCAGTAGTGGGTGGGACAGCTCCTACGAGCAGTACTTC. Protein: CASSGWDSSYEQYF.

The rearrangement links TRBV18 to TRBJ1-5, with D possibly TRBD1 on 5 matching bases. This CDR3 is 16 amino acids long. Trimming pared 0 bases from V and 5 bases from J, leaving 14 bases between. Germline CDR1 and CDR2: KGHSH and LQKENI. Written as DNA, the CDR3 is TGTGCCAGCTCACCACCTGACGGGCAGGGTCATCAGCCCCAGCATTTT. Amino acid sequence: CASSPPDGQGHQPQHF.

This clone has just one count. This sequence joins TRBV4-1 and TRBJ2-7, with 7 bases matching TRBD2. CDR3 length: 16 residues. V gave up 3 bases and J gave up 5 bases; unmatched junction bases: 13. CDR1 MGHRA and CDR2 YSYEKL come from the germline V gene. CDR3 sequence reads: CASSHGGYSFPHEQYF. The CDR3 nucleotides read TGCGCCAGCAGCCACGGGGGGTACAGCTTCCCCCACGAGCAGTACTTC.

This chain joins TRBV5-4 and TRBJ2-5; 10 positions agree with TRBD2. With 4 bases clipped from V and 5 bases from J, the junction kept 11 bases outside the gene matches. Germline lookup yields CDR1 SGHNT and CDR2 YYREEE (reference sequence). The CDR3 is 16 amino acids. The CDR3 region is CASSQISGGAGETQYF. The CDR3 DNA is TGTGCCAGCAGCCAAATAAGCGGGGGGGCCGGGGAGACCCAGTACTTC.

V gene TRBV6-5 combines with J gene TRBJ1-6; a weak D match, TRBD1 (6 bases). There are 14 residues in the CDR3. Trimming left V 7 bases short and J 5 bases short, with 12 bases between. Germline V lookup: CDR1 MNHEY, CDR2 SVGAGI. Here the CDR3 reads CASNLAGDNSPLHF. The CDR3 DNA sequence: TGTGCCAGCAATCTCGCAGGGGATAATTCACCCCTCCACTTT.